This TCR beta chain was captured in a study of T cells in Graves' hyperthyroidism and ophthalmopathy. Trimming took off 2 bases at V and 2 bases at J, with 12 bases between the two ends. The CDR3 spans 15 residues. Each diagnosis was grounded in clinical symptoms, serum thyroxine and TRAb, thyroid ultrasound, and orbital computed tomography. The sample, blood from the first hyperthyroidism diagnosis, precedes any ophthalmopathy symptoms. This clonotype was picked up one time. The investigators amplified TCR beta CDR3 regions from RNA transcripts. TCR CDR3 underwent first-round RT-PCR with the HTBI primer set. TCRdb reprocessed the multiplex PCR reads with MiXCR, giving one entry per CDR3 protein. The sample has approximately 270,000 distinct CDR3 sequences, approximately 15% seen once; the top ten hold about an eighth.

This receptor was taken from a woman in her forties with Graves' hyperthyroidism that later progressed to Graves' ophthalmopathy. The genes are TRBV12-3 or TRBV12-4 and TRBJ1-2; a weak D match, TRBD1 (6 bases). Sequenced material: blood. The CDR3 is CASSLIQGRNYGYTF. The DNA for the CDR3 is TGTGCCAGCAGTTTAATCCAGGGGAGAAACTATGGCTACACCTTC.